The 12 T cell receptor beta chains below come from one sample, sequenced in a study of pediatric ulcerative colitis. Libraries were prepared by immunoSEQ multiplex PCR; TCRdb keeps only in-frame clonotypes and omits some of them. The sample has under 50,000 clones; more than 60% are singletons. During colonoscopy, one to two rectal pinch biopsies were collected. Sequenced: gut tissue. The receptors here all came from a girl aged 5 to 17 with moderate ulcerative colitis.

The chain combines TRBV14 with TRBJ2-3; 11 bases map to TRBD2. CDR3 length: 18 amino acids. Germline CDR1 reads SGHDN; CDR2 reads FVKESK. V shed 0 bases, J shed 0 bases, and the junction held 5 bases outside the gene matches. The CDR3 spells CASSQDGSGRVSTDTQYF. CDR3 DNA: TGTGCCAGCAGCCAAGACGGTAGCGGGAGGGTAAGCACAGATACGCAGTATTTT.

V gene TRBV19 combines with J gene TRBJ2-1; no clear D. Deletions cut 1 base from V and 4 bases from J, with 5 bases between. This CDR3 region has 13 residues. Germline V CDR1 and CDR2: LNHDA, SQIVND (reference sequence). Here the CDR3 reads CASSIGKYNEQFF. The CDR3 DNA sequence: TGTGCCAGTAGTATAGGGAAGTACAATGAGCAGTTCTTC.

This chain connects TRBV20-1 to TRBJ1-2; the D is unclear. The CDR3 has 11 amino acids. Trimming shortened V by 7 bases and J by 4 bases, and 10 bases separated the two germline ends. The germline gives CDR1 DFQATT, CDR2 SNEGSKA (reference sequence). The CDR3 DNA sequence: TGCAGTGTCAGGATGGGCTATGGCTACACCTTC. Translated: CSVRMGYGYTF.

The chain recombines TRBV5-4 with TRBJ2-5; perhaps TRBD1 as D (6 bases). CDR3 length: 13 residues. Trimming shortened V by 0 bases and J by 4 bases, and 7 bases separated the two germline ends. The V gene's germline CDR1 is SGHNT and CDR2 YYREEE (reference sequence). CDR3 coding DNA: TGTGCCAGCAGCTTGGGAGGGGGAGAGACCCAGTACTTC. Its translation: CASSLGGGETQYF.

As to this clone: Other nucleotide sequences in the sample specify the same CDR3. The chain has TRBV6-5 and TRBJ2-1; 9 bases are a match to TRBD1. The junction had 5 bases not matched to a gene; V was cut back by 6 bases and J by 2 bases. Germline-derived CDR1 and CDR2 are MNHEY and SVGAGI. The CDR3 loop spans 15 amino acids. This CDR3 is CASSRGQGPYNEQFF. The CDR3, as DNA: TGTGCCAGCAGCCGGGGACAGGGCCCCTACAATGAGCAGTTCTTC.

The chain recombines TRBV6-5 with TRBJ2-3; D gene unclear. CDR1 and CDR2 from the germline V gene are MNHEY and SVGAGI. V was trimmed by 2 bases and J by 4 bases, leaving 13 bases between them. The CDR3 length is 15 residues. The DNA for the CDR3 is TGTGCCAGCAGTTACGGTGGCGTTGTGGCAGATACGCAGTATTTT. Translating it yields CASSYGGVVADTQYF.

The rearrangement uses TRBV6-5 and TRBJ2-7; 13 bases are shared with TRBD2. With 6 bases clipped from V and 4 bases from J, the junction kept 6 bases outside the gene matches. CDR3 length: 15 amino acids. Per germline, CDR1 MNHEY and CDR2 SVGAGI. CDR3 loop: CASRGGTSGTYEQYF. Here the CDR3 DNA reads TGTGCCAGCAGGGGGGGGACTAGCGGGACTTACGAGCAGTACTTC.

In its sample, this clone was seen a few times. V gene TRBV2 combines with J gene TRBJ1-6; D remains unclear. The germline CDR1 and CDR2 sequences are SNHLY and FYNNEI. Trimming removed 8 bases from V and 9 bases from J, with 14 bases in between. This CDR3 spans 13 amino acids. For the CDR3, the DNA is TGTGCCAGCGGCCTGGAGAGTACTTCACCCCTCCACTTT. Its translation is CASGLESTSPLHF.

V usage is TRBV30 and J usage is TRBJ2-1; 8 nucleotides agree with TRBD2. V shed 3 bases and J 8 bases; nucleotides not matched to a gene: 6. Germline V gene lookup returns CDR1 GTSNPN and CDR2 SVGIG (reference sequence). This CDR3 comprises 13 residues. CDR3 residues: CAWSGRGIYEQFF. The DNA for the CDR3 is TGTGCCTGGAGCGGGAGGGGTATCTATGAGCAGTTCTTC. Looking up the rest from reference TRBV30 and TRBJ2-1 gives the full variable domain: SQTIHQWPATLVQPVGSPLSLECTVEGTSNPNLYWYRQAAGRGLQLLFYSVGIGQISSEVPQNLSASRPQDRQFILSSKKLLLSDSGFYLCAWSGRGIYEQFFGPGTRLTVL.

In nucleotides, the CDR3 is TGTGCCAGCAGTTACCCCGGACAGGGAGACCACGAGCAGTACTTC. Translation: CASSYPGQGDHEQYF. The V call is TRBV6-6, the J call TRBJ2-7; 8 bases match TRBD1. There are 15 residues in the CDR3. CDR1 and CDR2 from the germline V gene are MNHNY and SVGAGI (reference sequence). J was trimmed by 5 bases and V by 2 bases; bases with no gene match: 8.

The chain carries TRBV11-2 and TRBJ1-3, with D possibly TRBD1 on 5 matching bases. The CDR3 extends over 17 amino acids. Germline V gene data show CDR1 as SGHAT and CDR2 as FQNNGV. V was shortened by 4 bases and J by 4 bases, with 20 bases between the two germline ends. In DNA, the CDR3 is TGTGCCAGCAGCTCCACCCACATCGGGGGATCGGGAAACACCATATATTTT. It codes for CASSSTHIGGSGNTIYF.

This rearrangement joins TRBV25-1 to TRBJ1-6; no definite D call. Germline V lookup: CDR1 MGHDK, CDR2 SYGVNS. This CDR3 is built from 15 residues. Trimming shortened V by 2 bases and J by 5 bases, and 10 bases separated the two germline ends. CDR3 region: CASSEEGHDNSPLHF. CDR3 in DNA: TGTGCCAGCAGTGAAGAAGGGCATGATAATTCACCCCTCCACTTT.